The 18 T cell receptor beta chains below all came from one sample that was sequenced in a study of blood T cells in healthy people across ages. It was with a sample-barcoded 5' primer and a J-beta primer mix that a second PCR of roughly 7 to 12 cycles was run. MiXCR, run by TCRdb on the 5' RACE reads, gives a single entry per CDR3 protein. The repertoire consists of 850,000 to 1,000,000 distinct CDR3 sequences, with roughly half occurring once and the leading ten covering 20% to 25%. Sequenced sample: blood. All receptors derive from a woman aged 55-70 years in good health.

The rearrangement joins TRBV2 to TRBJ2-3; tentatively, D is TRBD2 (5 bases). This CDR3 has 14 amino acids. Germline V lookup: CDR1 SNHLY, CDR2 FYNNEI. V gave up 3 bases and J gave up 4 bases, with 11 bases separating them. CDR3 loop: CASSEGDGPDTQYF. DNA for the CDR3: TGTGCCAGCAGTGAGGGAGACGGACCAGATACGCAGTATTTT.

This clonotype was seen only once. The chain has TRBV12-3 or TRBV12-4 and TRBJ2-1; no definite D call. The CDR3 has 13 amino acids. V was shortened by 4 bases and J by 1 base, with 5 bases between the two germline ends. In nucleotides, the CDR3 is TGTGCCAGCAGTTGGGGATCCTACAATGAGCAGTTCTTC. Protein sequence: CASSWGSYNEQFF.

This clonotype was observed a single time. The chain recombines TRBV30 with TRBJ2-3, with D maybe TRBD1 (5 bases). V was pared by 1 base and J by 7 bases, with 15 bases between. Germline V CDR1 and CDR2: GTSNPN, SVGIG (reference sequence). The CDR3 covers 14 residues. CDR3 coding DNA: TGTGCCTGGAGTGGGGGCAACAACCTAAATACGCAGTATTTT. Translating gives CAWSGGNNLNTQYF.

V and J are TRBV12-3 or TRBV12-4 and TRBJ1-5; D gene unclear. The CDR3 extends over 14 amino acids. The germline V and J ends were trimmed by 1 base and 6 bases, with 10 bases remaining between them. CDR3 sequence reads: CASSLGAGFQPQHF. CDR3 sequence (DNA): TGTGCCAGCAGTTTAGGGGCTGGATTTCAGCCCCAGCATTTT.

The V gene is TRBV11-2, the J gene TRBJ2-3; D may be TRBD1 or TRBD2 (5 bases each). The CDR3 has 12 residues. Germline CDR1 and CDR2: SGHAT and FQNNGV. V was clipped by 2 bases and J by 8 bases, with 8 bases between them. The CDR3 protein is CASSLSGTTQYF. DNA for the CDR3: TGTGCCAGCAGCTTAAGTGGGACTACGCAGTATTTT.

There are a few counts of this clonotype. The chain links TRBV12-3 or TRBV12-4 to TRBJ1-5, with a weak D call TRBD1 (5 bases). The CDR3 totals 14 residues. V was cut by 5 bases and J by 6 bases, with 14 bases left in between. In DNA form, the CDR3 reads TGTGCCAGCAGTCCCGCCAGGGCCGGTCAGCCCCAGCATTTT. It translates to CASSPARAGQPQHF.

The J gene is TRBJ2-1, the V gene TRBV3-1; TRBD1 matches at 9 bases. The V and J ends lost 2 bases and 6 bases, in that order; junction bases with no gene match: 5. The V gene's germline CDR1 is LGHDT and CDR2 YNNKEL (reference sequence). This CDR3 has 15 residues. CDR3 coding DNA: TGTGCCAGCAGCCAATTCGGACAGGGGCCCAATGAGCAGTTCTTC. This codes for CASSQFGQGPNEQFF.

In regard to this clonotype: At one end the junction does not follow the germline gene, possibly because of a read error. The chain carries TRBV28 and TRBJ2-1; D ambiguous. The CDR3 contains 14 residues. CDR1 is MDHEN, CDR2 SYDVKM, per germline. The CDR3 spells CASSLGKKFWTQFF. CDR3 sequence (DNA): TGCGCCAGCAGTTTAGGAAAAAAGTTCTGGACCCAGTTCTTC. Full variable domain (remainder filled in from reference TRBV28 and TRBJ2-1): DVKVTQSSRYLVKRTGEKVFLECVQDMDHENMFWYRQDPGLGLRLIYFSYDVKMKEKGDIPEGYSVSREKKERFSLILESASTNQTSMYLCASSLGKKFWTQFFGPGTRLTVL.

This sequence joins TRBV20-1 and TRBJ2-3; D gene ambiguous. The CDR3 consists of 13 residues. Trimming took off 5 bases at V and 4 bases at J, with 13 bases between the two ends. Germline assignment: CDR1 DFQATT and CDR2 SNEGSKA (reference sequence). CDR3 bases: TGCAGTGCTCCCCAGGTGGATGCAGATACGCAGTATTTT. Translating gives CSAPQVDADTQYF.

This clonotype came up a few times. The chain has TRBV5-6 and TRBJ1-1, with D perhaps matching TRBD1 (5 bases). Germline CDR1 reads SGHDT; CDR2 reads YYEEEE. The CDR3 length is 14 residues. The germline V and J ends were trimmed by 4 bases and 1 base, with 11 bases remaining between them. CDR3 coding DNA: TGTGCCAGCAGCCGCGCTGGGGGGAACACTGAAGCTTTCTTT. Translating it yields CASSRAGGNTEAFF.

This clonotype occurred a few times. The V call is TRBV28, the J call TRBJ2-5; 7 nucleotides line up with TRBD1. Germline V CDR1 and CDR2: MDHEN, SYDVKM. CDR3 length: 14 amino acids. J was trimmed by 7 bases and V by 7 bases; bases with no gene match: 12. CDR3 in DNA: TGTGCCAGCACCTTGGGACAGACTCGGGGGACCCAGTACTTC. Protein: CASTLGQTRGTQYF.

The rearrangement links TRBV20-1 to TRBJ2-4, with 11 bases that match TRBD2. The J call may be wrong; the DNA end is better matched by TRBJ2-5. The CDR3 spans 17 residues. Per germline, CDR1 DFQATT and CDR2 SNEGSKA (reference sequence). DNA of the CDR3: TGCAGTGCTAGCGCGGGGATCGGGACTAGCGGAGGGGAGACCCAGTACTTC. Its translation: CSASAGIGTSGGETQYF.

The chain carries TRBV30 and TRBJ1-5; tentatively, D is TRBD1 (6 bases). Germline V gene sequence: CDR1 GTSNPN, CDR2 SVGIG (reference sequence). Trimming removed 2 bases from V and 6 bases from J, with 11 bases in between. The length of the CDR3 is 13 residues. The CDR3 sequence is CAWSSGAIQPQHF. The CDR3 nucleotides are TGTGCCTGGAGTTCGGGGGCTATTCAGCCCCAGCATTTT.

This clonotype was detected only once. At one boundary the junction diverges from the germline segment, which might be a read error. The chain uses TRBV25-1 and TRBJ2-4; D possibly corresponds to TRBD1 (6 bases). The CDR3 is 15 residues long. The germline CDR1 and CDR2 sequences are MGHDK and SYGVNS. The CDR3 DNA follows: TGTACCAGCAGTGAATTGGGGACAAACGAAAACATTCAGTACTTC. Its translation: CTSSELGTNENIQYF.

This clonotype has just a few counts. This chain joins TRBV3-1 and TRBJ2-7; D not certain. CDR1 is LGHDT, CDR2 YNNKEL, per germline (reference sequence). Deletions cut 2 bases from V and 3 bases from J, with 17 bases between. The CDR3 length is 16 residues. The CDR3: CASSQYSLGVFYEQYF. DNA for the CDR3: TGTGCCAGCAGCCAATATAGCCTAGGAGTTTTCTACGAGCAGTACTTC.

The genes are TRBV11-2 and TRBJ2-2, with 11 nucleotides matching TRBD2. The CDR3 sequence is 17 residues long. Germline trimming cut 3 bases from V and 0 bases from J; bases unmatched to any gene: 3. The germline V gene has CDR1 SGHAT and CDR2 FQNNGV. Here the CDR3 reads CASSFRLAGSNTGELFF. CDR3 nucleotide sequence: TGTGCCAGCAGCTTCAGACTAGCGGGGTCGAACACCGGGGAGCTGTTTTTT.

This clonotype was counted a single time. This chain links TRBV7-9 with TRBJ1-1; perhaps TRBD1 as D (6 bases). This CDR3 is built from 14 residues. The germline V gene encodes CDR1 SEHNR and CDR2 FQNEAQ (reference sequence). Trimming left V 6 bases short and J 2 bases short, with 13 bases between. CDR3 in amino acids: CASRYRALNTEAFF. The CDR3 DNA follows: TGTGCCAGCAGGTACAGGGCCCTCAACACTGAAGCTTTCTTT.

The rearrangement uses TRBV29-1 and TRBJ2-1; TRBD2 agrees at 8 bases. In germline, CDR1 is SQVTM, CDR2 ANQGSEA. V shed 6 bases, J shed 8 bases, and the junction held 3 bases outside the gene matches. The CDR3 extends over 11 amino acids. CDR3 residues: CSVGLVDEQFF. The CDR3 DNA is TGCAGCGTGGGACTAGTGGATGAGCAGTTCTTC.